These 2 T cell receptor beta chains share one sample of origin, sequenced in a study of T cells in Graves' hyperthyroidism and ophthalmopathy. Regions amplified from RNA transcripts were the TCR beta CDR3 regions. First-round RT-PCR with HTBI primers amplified the TCR CDR3 region. TCRdb itself ran the multiplex PCR reads through MiXCR, one entry per CDR3 protein. The sample has more than 550,000 distinct CDR3 sequences; 18% are singletons. The material sequenced was blood. The receptors were gathered from a woman aged 45 to 65 with Graves' hyperthyroidism that later progressed to Graves' ophthalmopathy.

This chain links TRBV24-1 with TRBJ2-7; the D gene is possibly TRBD1 (6 bases). Germline CDR1 KGHDR, CDR2 SFDVKD. CDR3 length: 13 residues. V was trimmed by 5 bases and J by 3 bases, leaving 10 bases between them. In nucleotides, the CDR3 is TGTGCCACCAGTGGCGAACAGGGCTACGAGCAGTACTTC. Encoded protein: CATSGEQGYEQYF.

The sample holds many counts of this clonotype. This chain connects TRBV20-1 to TRBJ1-3, with 11 bases that match TRBD1. The germline V gene has CDR1 DFQATT and CDR2 SNEGSKA (reference sequence). This CDR3 region has 16 residues. V trimming: 5 bases; J trimming: 3 bases; junction bases outside the gene matches: 9. This chain's CDR3 is CSAADVGQGVGNTIYF. DNA of the CDR3: TGCAGTGCTGCCGACGTGGGACAGGGGGTTGGAAACACCATATATTTT.